These 17 T cell receptor beta chains were sequenced from one sample in a study of cytomegalovirus exposure and HLA in healthy donors. Measured with immunoSEQ multiplex PCR; TCRdb has only the in-frame clones, and not every one. Here the sample spans more than 65,000 clones, about 96% being singletons. Sequencing input: PBMCs. The receptors derive from a woman in her late teens or twenties in good health and CMV-seronegative.

The rearrangement uses TRBV28 and TRBJ1-4; the D is unclear. Per the germline V gene, CDR1 is MDHEN and CDR2 is SYDVKM. This CDR3 spans 13 amino acids. V lost 5 bases and J lost 8, with 12 bases in between. This CDR3 reads CASSPAREEKLFF. As DNA, the CDR3 is TGTGCCAGCAGTCCCGCGCGGGAGGAAAAACTGTTTTTT. Supplemented by reference TRBV28 and TRBJ1-4, the full variable domain reads DVKVTQSSRYLVKRTGEKVFLECVQDMDHENMFWYRQDPGLGLRLIYFSYDVKMKEKGDIPEGYSVSREKKERFSLILESASTNQTSMYLCASSPAREEKLFFGSGTQLSVL.

CDR3 in amino acids: CATSPGNIQYF. CDR3 coding DNA: TGTGCCACCAGCCCCGGGAACATTCAGTACTTC. The V call is TRBV15, the J call TRBJ2-4; D uncertain. The CDR3 totals 11 residues. From germline, CDR1 is LNHNV and CDR2 YYDKDF (reference sequence). Trimming shortened V by 5 bases and J by 7 bases, and 6 bases separated the two germline ends.

V is TRBV10-2 and J is TRBJ2-1; D call uncertain. Germline loops: CDR1 WSHSY, CDR2 SAAADI. The length of the CDR3 is 13 residues. The V end was cut by 1 base, the J end by 8 bases, with 9 bases between. The CDR3 loop reads CASSELTSYEQFF. The CDR3, as DNA: TGCGCCAGCAGTGAGTTGACATCGTATGAGCAGTTCTTC.

The chain couples TRBV10-1 to TRBJ1-1, with a tentative D call TRBD1 (6 bases). The CDR3 runs 14 residues. CDR1 WNHNN and CDR2 SYGVQD come from the germline V gene (reference sequence). Deletions cut 6 bases from V and 0 bases from J, with 11 bases between. This CDR3 reads CASRPGHLNTEAFF. The DNA of the CDR3 is TGCGCCAGCAGACCGGGACACCTGAACACTGAAGCTTTCTTT.

CDR3 protein: CASSGSGGRGETQYF. Written as DNA, the CDR3 is TGCGCCAGCAGTGGATCTGGAGGGCGGGGGGAGACCCAGTACTTC. This chain connects TRBV10-1 to TRBJ2-5; TRBD2 agrees at 7 bases. The V segment lost 4 bases and the J segment 5 bases; nucleotides outside the gene matches: 10. Germline lookup yields CDR1 WNHNN and CDR2 SYGVQD (reference sequence). The CDR3 has 15 residues.

The chain combines TRBV10-2 with TRBJ1-5; 10 bases match TRBD1. The CDR3 sequence is 12 residues long. Germline V gives CDR1 WSHSY, CDR2 SAAADI. The V gene end was trimmed by 9 bases and the J gene end by 8 bases; junction bases not matched to a gene: 4. The CDR3: CASLDRGEPQHF. CDR3 in DNA: TGCGCCAGTTTGGACAGGGGGGAGCCCCAGCATTTT.

V is TRBV19 and J is TRBJ2-2, with D possibly being TRBD1 (6 bases). The CDR3 spans 11 residues. Germline V gene data show CDR1 as LNHDA and CDR2 as SQIVND (reference sequence). Trimming pared 11 bases from V and 7 bases from J, leaving 11 bases between. The chain's CDR3 is CAALGGGELFF. In nucleotides, the CDR3 is TGTGCCGCCCTAGGGGGCGGGGAGCTGTTTTTT.

The J gene is TRBJ2-2, the V gene TRBV9; 7 bases align to TRBD2. J gave up 3 bases and V 2 bases, and 10 bases lay outside the gene matches. In germline, CDR1 is SGDLS, CDR2 YYNGEE. CDR3 length: 17 amino acids. CDR3 region: CASSVAGRGSYTGELFF. As DNA, the CDR3 is TGTGCCAGCAGCGTCGCCGGGCGCGGGAGTTACACCGGGGAGCTGTTTTTT.

The V gene is TRBV7-9, the J gene TRBJ1-4; 7 bases map to TRBD1. The CDR3 spans 15 residues. The V gene end was trimmed by 5 bases and the J gene end by 3 bases; junction bases not matched to a gene: 6. Germline CDR1 reads SEHNR; CDR2 reads FQNEAQ (reference sequence). The CDR3: CASSGRQGPNEKLFF. DNA for the CDR3: TGTGCCAGCAGCGGTCGACAGGGACCTAATGAAAAACTGTTTTTT.

The CDR3: CAIAAGGGYEQYF. CDR3 DNA: TGTGCCATCGCCGCAGGGGGTGGGTACGAGCAGTACTTC. The V and J genes are TRBV10-3 and TRBJ2-7, with TRBD1 matching 7 bases. Germline lookup yields CDR1 ENHRY and CDR2 SYGVKD. This CDR3 region has 13 residues. Losses at the gene ends were 8 bases for V and 4 bases for J; bases not matched to a gene: 8.

CDR3 nucleotides: TGTGCCAGCGGGACAGCTTCCTACGAGCAGTACTTC. Translated, it gives CASGTASYEQYF. The gene calls are TRBV28 and TRBJ2-7; 7 bases agree with TRBD1. Losses at the gene ends were 8 bases for V and 1 base for J; bases not matched to a gene: 2. This CDR3 has 12 amino acids. Germline CDR1 reads MDHEN; CDR2 reads SYDVKM.

The chain couples TRBV5-1 to TRBJ1-6; 7 bases agree with TRBD1. The V segment lost 2 bases and the J segment 2 bases; nucleotides outside the gene matches: 4. CDR1 and CDR2 (germline): SGHRS, YFSETQ. The CDR3 is made up of 16 amino acids. The CDR3 reads CASSLGTGAYNSPLHF. The CDR3 DNA is TGCGCCAGCAGCTTAGGAACAGGGGCCTATAATTCACCCCTCCACTTT.

The J gene is TRBJ1-1, the V gene TRBV11-2, with TRBD1 matching over 8 bases. V was pared by 3 bases and J by 6 bases, with 15 bases of the junction left unmatched. Per the germline V gene, CDR1 is SGHAT and CDR2 is FQNNGV. This CDR3 is built from 17 residues. In nucleotides, the CDR3 is TGTGCCAGCAGCTTTCCACGACAGGGGAGAGGGCCCTCTGAAGCTTTCTTT. Protein sequence: CASSFPRQGRGPSEAFF.

V gene TRBV30 combines with J gene TRBJ2-3; D is uncertain. Germline assignment: CDR1 GTSNPN and CDR2 SVGIG (reference sequence). Deletions cut 5 bases from V and 3 bases from J, with 9 bases between. The CDR3 is made up of 12 amino acids. The CDR3 spells CAWGRVTDTQYF. The CDR3 DNA sequence: TGTGCCTGGGGTCGAGTGACAGATACGCAGTATTTT.

This rearrangement joins TRBV18 to TRBJ2-2; D possibly corresponds to TRBD1 (6 bases). V lost 3 bases and J 4 bases, leaving 18 bases between the germline ends. This CDR3 contains 17 residues. Germline CDR1 is KGHSH and CDR2 is LQKENI. CDR3 sequence reads: CASSPRQGPTVTGELFF. DNA for the CDR3: TGTGCCAGCTCACCGCGGCAGGGGCCAACAGTCACCGGGGAGCTGTTTTTT.

The rearrangement uses TRBV7-9 and TRBJ2-7; 7 nucleotides line up with TRBD2. Trimming removed 4 bases from V and 3 bases from J; junction bases left unmatched: 9. CDR1 is SEHNR, CDR2 FQNEAQ, per germline (reference sequence). The length of the CDR3 is 15 residues. CDR3 region: CASSWSPGLSYEQYF. In nucleotides, the CDR3 is TGTGCCAGCAGCTGGTCTCCGGGACTAAGCTACGAGCAGTACTTC.

The chain is built from TRBV28 and TRBJ1-2; D not certain. V lost 6 bases and J lost 6, with 11 bases in between. Germline-derived CDR1 and CDR2 are MDHEN and SYDVKM. CDR3 length: 12 amino acids. The CDR3 coding sequence is TGTGCCAGCAGCTTGTTCGGGGATGGCTACACCTTC. Amino acid sequence: CASSLFGDGYTF.